This T cell receptor (beta chain) is from a study of cytomegalovirus exposure and HLA in healthy donors (dated by TCRdb to about 2017). The study in broad terms: In an earlier analysis of under 600 of the donors, about 270 Gb of sequence data and 100 million or so unique TCR beta sequences from 150 million to 200 million T cells were reported. An early release that covered about 640 HLA-typed donors contained about 300 gigabases of sequencing data and around 85 million unique TCR sequences. Among the approximately 400 genotyped donors, approximately 76% belonged to the genetic ancestry cluster associated with self-reported Caucasian donors. The study aimed to test whether cataloging public T cell receptors could reveal signatures of past pathogen exposure. The T cell repertoires of under 750 subjects were profiled by immunosequencing and related to cytomegalovirus serostatus. Along with the approximately 700-subject first cohort, a separate validation cohort of over a hundred different subjects was used. To predict cytomegalovirus infection status, the study brought together high-throughput TCR immunosequencing, statistical association of individual TCRs with disease status, and machine learning. A later analysis re-analyzed previously published TCR beta repertoires from 666 donors and added high-resolution HLA genotyping to study TCR occurrence patterns. Rather than drawing on any new phenotypic data, the later analysis identified candidate immune exposures from TCR beta sequences and the way those sequences occurred across donors. An earlier analysis of 587 of the donors used high-throughput TCR beta sequencing to judge whether each TCR beta V gene segment behaved as functional or pseudogenic. Donor age, sex, ethnicity and CMV serostatus were compiled together with the repertoire data. A later genetic analysis took genome-wide SNP genotypes for about three fifths of the roughly 670 donors and used that subset as a discovery cohort. All discovery cohort repertoires had been generated using a single sequencing platform. HLA typing included class I and class II loci at four-digit resolution. The number of donors typed differed by locus, with about 629-630 for A, B, C, DRB1 and DQB1, roughly 550 for DQA1, 606 for DPA1, and 472 for DPB1. A handful of DR-DQ haplotypes were handled as single units for association and clustering because linkage in the cohort was strong. Among some 400 genotyped donors of the cohort, an average of around 240,000 unique TCR beta nucleotide sequences was sequenced per donor, of which about 19% were non-productive. What the work shows at the level of the full study, not this receptor alone: While some public TCRs were present in many individuals, most TCR sequences turned up only very rarely across donors. In a later analysis, HLA-associated TCR beta chains showed more clonal expansion and lower generation probabilities than non-associated chains that were equally common. The authors suggested that the approach could potentially be generalized to other disease states and immunological phenotypes. A later analysis associated approximately 17,000 TCR beta sequences with specific HLA alleles at a false discovery rate of 0.05. This cohort had only TCR beta chains sequenced, and the lack of alpha or paired-chain data limited which features could be detected. The classifier was reported to diagnose cytomegalovirus status with high specificity and sensitivity in both the original cohort and the validation cohort. Correlated functional status among segregating V segments might reflect linkage disequilibrium, but an unknown experimental factor could not be ruled out. According to a later analysis, parvovirus B19, influenza, CMV and Epstein-Barr virus appeared linked to several top co-occurrence clusters. In an earlier analysis of fewer than 750 of the donors, most TCR beta V segments were observed in productive rearrangements about 87% or about 30% of the time, broadly matching IMGT annotations. In a later genetic analysis, a missense DCLRE1C variant was associated with V-gene and J-gene trimming of TCR beta chains, and the association was replicated in an independent cohort. Most CMV-associated TCR beta chains appeared to be HLA-restricted in a later analysis, and the HLA associations seemed to be driven largely by CMV exposure. Roughly uniform sequencing depth across donors was assumed in presence/absence analyses, although this assumption may not hold. In a later analysis, the rate of TCR association differed among HLA loci, with DRB1 alleles having the most associated TCRs and HLA-C alleles having the fewest. The study listed 164 TCR beta chains as associated with cytomegalovirus. The earlier analysis of approximately 590 of the donors excluded around 17 rarely observed V segments, including chromosome 9 orphons, because counts were too low. A later genetic analysis reported fewer N-insertions in productive TCRs among donors in an Asian-associated ancestry cluster than the roughly 700-donor mean. CMV serostatus was the only immune exposure information available for the cohort. A further reported finding was that TCR beta sequences accurately predicted the HLA-A and HLA-B alleles for most subjects in the first cohort. Assigning TCR associations to individual alleles was difficult when HLA alleles, especially DR and DQ, strongly co-occurred. A group of highly shared sequence variants was considered likely to be a technical artifact of the sequencing pipeline. In vitro tests confirmed that a few of the cytomegalovirus-associated TCR beta chains recognize cytomegalovirus antigens. Because HLA typing was unavailable for some donors at each locus, only the typed subset was used in association tests.

The library was built by means of the immunoSEQ multiplex PCR assay. For the multiplex PCR, a mixture combining 60 forward primers for TCR Vbeta segments and 13 reverse primers for TCR Jbeta segments was used. The CDR3 region of rearranged TCR beta genes was amplified from genomic DNA with a multiplex PCR assay. The amplified TCR beta libraries were sequenced on the Illumina HiSeq System as 87-base-pair reads. The study's processing was this. Across the 500 to 700 repertoires, a later analysis counted tens of millions of unique TCR beta chains, around 11 million of which were shared by at least two donors. Raw reads were error-corrected and collapsed into unique sequences with a nearest-neighbor algorithm that merged closely related sequences to remove PCR and sequencing errors. To assign V, D and J gene segments, CDR3 sequences were aligned to IMGT reference sequences. For a sequence to be retained, a match of at least six nucleotides was required to both a V gene segment and a J gene segment. A rearrangement counted as productive if the CDR3 had no stop codons and remained in frame with V and J, and every other rearrangement counted as non-productive. CDR3 was defined by IMGT convention, running from the second conserved V-encoded cysteine to the conserved J-encoded phenylalanine. In an earlier analysis of roughly 610 of the donors, sequences lacking an unambiguous match to a single V gene segment were excluded. An earlier analysis of a few hundred of the donors classified V segments as functional when productive rearrangements were above 56.7% and as segregating when the standard deviation between donors was above 5%. To diagnose cytomegalovirus status from the catalog of TCR beta chain sequences, a statistical classification framework was built. In a later analysis, TCR nucleotide sequences were compared against IMGT/GENE-DB human TR gene sequences so that V and J genes could be assigned. In a later analysis, CDR3 sequences and most-parsimonious VDJ recombination scenarios were assigned using the TCRdist pipeline. In a later analysis, each TCR beta chain was defined by its CDR3 amino acid sequence together with its V-gene family, and reads lacking a unique V-gene family were excluded. As a way to deal with suspected cross-contamination and a sequencing artifact, a later analysis dropped hundreds of nucleotide sequences that were highly shared and had low generation probability. In a later analysis, a clonal expansion index for each public chain was calculated from normalized within-repertoire ranks of inferred template counts. A later analysis computed generation probabilities with a VDJ recombination model fitted to out-of-frame rearrangements, and checked the results against IGoR. In a later analysis, TCR-TCR, TCR-HLA and TCR-CMV co-occurrence was scored with hypergeometric tests, and a repertoire-size bias correction was applied to TCR pairs. In a later analysis, false discovery rates were estimated by permuting HLA or CMV assignments 20 times. In a later analysis, co-occurring TCRs were grouped using DBSCAN, and TCRdist sequence similarity was added for clustering within HLA-allele-positive subsets. Repertoires with fewer than 30,000 or more than 120,000 public chains, plus five repertoires with anomalous nucleotide sharing, were excluded from co-occurrence clustering. TCRdb limited this immuneACCESS table to in-frame rearrangements with V and J called. A share of clones is missing; checked studies link under half to unresolved V genes, and the rest is unexplained. Clonal size and the V and J genes are those of that table, whereas D and trimming came from the DNA. This sample has approximately 160,000 clones in its table, and less than 65% of those were observed once. The ten largest clones capture 2.5% to 3.5% of the sample.

A note on this clone: Its antigen is not yet known. No quality values exist for individual bases; no much larger clone is one base distant.

The cohort was made up of 500 to 850 healthy bone marrow donors. At the time of sampling, every cohort member was nominally healthy, though immune exposures that went unrecorded were likely present. The donor tested CMV seropositive and was one of the 289 seropositive cohort members. A peripheral blood sample was provided by each donor, and peripheral blood mononuclear cells were used for TCR beta sequencing. Genomic DNA extraction from the blood cell samples was performed with the Qiagen DNeasy Blood Extraction Kit. The sequenced material came from PBMCs. This TCR came from a woman aged 25 to 39 in good health and CMV-seropositive.

The sequenced DNA: TGTGCCAGCAGCGGCTTAACAGGGGAAAACTATGGCTACACCTTC. Translation gives CASSGLTGENYGYTF. Recombination connected TRBV28 to TRBJ1-2; 7 bases in the middle match TRBD1. From its cysteine to its phenylalanine, the CDR3 spans 15 amino acids. The retained sequence is limited to the CDR3, 45 bases, with the frame set at the first base. Based on the germline V gene, the CDR1 and CDR2 sequences are MDHEN and SYDVKM. Ends trimmed: V by 6 bases, J by 2 bases; bases unmatched to a gene: 9.